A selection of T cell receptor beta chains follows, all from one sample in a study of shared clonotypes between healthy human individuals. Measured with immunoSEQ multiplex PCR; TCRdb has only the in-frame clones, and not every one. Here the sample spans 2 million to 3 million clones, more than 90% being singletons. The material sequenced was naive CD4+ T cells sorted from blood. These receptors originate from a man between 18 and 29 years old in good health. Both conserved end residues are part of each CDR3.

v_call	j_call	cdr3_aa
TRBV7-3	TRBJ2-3	CASSHGGTDTQYF
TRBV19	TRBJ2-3	CASRPRDRKTDTQYF
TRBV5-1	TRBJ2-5	CASSLAMGPSGTQYF
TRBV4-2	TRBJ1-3	CASSQVPQGAQGNTIYF
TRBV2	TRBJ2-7	CASSESGYEQYF
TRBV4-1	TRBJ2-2	CASSQPTGNTGELFF
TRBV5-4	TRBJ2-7	CASSLANEQYF
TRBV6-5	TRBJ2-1	CASSTSGGYNEQFF
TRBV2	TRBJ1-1	CASSDRPALGNTEAFF
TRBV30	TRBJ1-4	CAWSGPSTIKEKLFF
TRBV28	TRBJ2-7	CASSADRFYEQYF
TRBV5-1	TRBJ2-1	CASSFPTGGLNEQFF
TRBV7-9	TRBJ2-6	CASSLLFGQSSGANVLTF
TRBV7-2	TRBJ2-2	CASSLAGLNTGELFF
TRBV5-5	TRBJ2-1	CASSLTGLALSYNEQFF
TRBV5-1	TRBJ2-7	CASSPMAGDEQYF
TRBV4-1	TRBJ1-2	CASSHIDRVDGYTF
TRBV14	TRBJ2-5	CASSQGTGRTETQYF
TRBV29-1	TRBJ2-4	CSVAGLNIQYF
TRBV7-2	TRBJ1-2	CASSMTAPSYGYTF
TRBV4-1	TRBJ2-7	CASSQGSNYEQYF
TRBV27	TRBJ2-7	CASSQTPRGLRPREQYF
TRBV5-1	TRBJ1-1	CASSPGPSGTEAFF
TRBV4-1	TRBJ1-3	CASSRGQGNRGSSGNTIYF
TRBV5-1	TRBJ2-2	CASSLGGLVTGELFF
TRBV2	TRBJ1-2	CASIGDRGTGYGYTF
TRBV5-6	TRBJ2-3	CASSLTGRTITDTQYF
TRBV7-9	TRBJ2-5	CASSRGQGETQYF
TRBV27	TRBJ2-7	CASGTGQTYVEQYF
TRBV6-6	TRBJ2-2	CASVGGGGTGELFF
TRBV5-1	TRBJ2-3	CASSLGIVSSTDTQYF
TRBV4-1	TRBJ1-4	CASSQVLGRAMVF
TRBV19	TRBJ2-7	CASSRPGQGAPLSYEQYF
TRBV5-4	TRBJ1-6	CASSGDGNSPLHF
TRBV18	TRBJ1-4	CASSPELGGGEKLFF
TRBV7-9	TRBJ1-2	CASSGDREYGYTF
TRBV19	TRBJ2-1	CASRIAGATGNEQFF
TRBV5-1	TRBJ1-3	CASSLDTLHGSAGNTIYF
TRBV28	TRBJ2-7	CASSFPGQHTYEQYF
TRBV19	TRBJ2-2	CASSIDRLQNTGELFF
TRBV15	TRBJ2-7	CATSRDQDRGEQYF
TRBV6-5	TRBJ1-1	CASSYFGANTEAFF
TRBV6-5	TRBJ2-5	CASRETGVGKTQYF
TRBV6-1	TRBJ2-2	CASMKGSTRELFF
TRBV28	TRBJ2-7	CATESGTVRNEQYF
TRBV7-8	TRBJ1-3	CASSPGFSGNTIYF